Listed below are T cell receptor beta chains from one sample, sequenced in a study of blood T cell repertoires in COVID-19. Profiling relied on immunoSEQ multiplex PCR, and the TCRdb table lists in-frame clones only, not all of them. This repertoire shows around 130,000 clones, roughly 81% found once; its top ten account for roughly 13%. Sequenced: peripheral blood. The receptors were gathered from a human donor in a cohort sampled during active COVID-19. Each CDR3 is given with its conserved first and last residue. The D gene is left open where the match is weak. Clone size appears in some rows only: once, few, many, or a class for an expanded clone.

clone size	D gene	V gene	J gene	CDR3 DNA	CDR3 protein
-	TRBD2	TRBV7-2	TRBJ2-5	TGTGCCAGCAGCCCCTGGACTAGCGGGGGCCAGGGGACCCAGTACTTC	CASSPWTSGGQGTQYF
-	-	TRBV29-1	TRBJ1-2	TGCAGCGCCAATACGGGAAACTTTAACTATGGCTACACCTTC	CSANTGNFNYGYTF
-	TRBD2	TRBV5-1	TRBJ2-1	TGCGCCAGCAGCTTGGAACTAGCGGGGCTGAACAATGAGCAGTTCTTC	CASSLELAGLNNEQFF
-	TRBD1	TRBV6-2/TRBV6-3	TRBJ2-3	TGTGCCAGCAGTTACCCGGACAGGGGGGGCCCTAGCACAGATACGCAGTATTTT	CASSYPDRGGPSTDTQYF
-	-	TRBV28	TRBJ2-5	TGTGCCAGCAGCCCCAGGGGTCGAGCCCAGTACTTC	CASSPRGRAQYF
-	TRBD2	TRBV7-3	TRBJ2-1	TGTGCCAGCAGCTTTGCGGGGGATGAGCAGTTCTTC	CASSFAGDEQFF
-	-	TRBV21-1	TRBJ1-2	TGTGCCAGCAGCCTACAGTGTAACTATGGCTACACCTTC	CASSLQCNYGYTF
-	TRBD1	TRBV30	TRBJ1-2	TGTGCCTGGAGAGGGGGGACAGGGCTCTTAGACTATGGCTACACCTTC	CAWRGGTGLLDYGYTF
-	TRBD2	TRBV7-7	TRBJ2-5	TGTGCCAGCAGCGAAGGACTAGCGGGGGGTCAGGAGACCCAGTACTTC	CASSEGLAGGQETQYF
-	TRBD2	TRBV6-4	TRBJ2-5	TGTGCCAGCAGTGACTTTAGCGGGGGGCTGCACAGAGAGACCCAGTACTTC	CASSDFSGGLHRETQYF
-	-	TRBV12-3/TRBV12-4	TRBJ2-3	TGTGCCAGCAGTTTCTTTACAGATACGCAGTATTTT	CASSFFTDTQYF
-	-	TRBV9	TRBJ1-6	TGTGCCAGCAGCGTTGGAGGAGGTAACGGTAATTCACCCCTCCACTTT	CASSVGGGNGNSPLHF
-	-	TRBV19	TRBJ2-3	TGTGCCAGTAGTATATCGGGGGGCCAACTAGGCACAGATACGCAGTATTTT	CASSISGGQLGTDTQYF
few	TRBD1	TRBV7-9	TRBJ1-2	TGTGCCAGCAGCTTACCCGGGACAGGGATCCGCTACACCTTC	CASSLPGTGIRYTF
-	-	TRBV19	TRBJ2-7	TGTGCCAGTAGTGCCGATTACGGGAATCCCTACGAGCAGTACTTC	CASSADYGNPYEQYF
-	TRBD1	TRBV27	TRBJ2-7	TGTGCCAGCAGTACCGGGACAGGGGGTGGCTACGAGCAGTACTTC	CASSTGTGGGYEQYF
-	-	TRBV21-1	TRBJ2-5	TGTGCCAGCAGCACCCTCGGGGAGACCCAGTACTTC	CASSTLGETQYF
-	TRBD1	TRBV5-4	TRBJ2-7	TGTGCCAGCAGCTTGGGCGGGACAGGGGGTTTCTACGAGCAGTACTTC	CASSLGGTGGFYEQYF
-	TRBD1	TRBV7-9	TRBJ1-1	TGTGCCAGCAGCTTAAAGGGACAGGGGGCCGAAGCTTTCTTT	CASSLKGQGAEAFF
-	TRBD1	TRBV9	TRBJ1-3	TGTGCCAGCAGCGAACGGACAGGCGACTCTGGAAACACCATATATTTT	CASSERTGDSGNTIYF
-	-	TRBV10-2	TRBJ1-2	TGCGCCAGCAGCTTAGCCAGGGGCACTAACTATGGCTACACCTTC	CASSLARGTNYGYTF
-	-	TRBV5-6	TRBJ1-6	TGTGCCAGCAGCCCGCGGGGGGGCCGAGGTATTCCCCTCCACTTT	CASSPRGGRGIPLHF
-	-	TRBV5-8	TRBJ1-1	TGTGCCAGCTTGGGAGAGAGGGCTTTCTTT	CASLGERAFF
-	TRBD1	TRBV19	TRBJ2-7	TGTGCCAGTAGTAAAACCGGGACAGGGATCACCTACGAGCAGTACTTC	CASSKTGTGITYEQYF
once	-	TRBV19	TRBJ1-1	TGTGCCAGTAGTATCGGGACACAGATGAACACTGAAGCTTTCTTT	CASSIGTQMNTEAFF
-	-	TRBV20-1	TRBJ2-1	TGCAGTACTAGTAGCGGAAACTACAATGAGCAGTTCTTC	CSTSSGNYNEQFF
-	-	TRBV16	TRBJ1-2	TGTGCCAGCAGCCAATCGCGAGGGGGCTATGGCTACACCTTC	CASSQSRGGYGYTF
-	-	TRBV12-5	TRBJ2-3	TGTGCTAGTGCGGACAGTAGCACAGATACGCAGTATTTT	CASADSSTDTQYF
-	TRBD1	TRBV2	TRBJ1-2	TGTGCCAGCAGAGAGAGGACAGGGGGCGTAGGGAGGGAAAGCTACACCTTC	CASRERTGGVGRESYTF
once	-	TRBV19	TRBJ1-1	TGTGCCAGTAAGTCCGATCTCGGGATCACTGAAGCTTTCTTT	CASKSDLGITEAFF
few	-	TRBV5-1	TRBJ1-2	TGCGCCAGCAGCTTGGACAGGGCCTGGGTTGACTATGGCTACACCTTC	CASSLDRAWVDYGYTF
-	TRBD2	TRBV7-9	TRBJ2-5	TGTGCCAGCAGCACCGGGACTAGTAGTAAAGAGACCCAGTACTTC	CASSTGTSSKETQYF
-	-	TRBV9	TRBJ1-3	TGTGCCAGCAGCCTCAAAGGACAGTCTTCTGGAAACACCATATATTTT	CASSLKGQSSGNTIYF
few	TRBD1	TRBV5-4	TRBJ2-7	TGTGCCAGCAGCTTGACAGGGGGCTACGAGCAGTACTTC	CASSLTGGYEQYF
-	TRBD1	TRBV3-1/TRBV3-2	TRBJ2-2	TGTGCCAGCAGCCCTCCCACCAGGGGGCTTGACGGGGAGCTGTTTTTT	CASSPPTRGLDGELFF
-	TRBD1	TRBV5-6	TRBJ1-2	TGTGCCAGCAGCTTGGATTGGGGGACAGGGGGACGCTACACCTTC	CASSLDWGTGGRYTF
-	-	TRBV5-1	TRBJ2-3	TGCGCCAGCCAAGGGGGAGGGACAGATACGCAGTATTTT	CASQGGGTDTQYF
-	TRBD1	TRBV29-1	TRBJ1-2	TGCAGCGTCGACAGGGGTCGCTTCTATGGCTACACCTTC	CSVDRGRFYGYTF
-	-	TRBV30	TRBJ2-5	TGTGCCTGGACCCGGACGGGACTGTTGTACCAAGAGACCCAGTACTTC	CAWTRTGLLYQETQYF
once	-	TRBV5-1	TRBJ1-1	TGCGCCAGCAGCTTGACAGGGAATCGAATCCCGAACACTGAAGCTTTCTTT	CASSLTGNRIPNTEAFF